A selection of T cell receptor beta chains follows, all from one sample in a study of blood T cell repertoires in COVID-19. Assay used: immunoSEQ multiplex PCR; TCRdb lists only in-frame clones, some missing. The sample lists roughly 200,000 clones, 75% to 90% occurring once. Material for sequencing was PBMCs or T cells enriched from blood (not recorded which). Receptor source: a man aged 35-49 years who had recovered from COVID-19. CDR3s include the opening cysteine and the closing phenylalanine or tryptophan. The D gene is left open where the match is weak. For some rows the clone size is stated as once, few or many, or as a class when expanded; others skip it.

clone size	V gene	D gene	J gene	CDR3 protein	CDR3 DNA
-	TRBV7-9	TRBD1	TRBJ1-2	CASSLAGTGAYGYTF	TGTGCCAGCAGCTTAGCCGGGACAGGAGCCTATGGCTACACCTTC
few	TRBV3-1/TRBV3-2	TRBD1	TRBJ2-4	CASSQMLQGAGNIQYF	TGTGCCAGCAGCCAGATGTTACAGGGGGCTGGGAACATTCAGTACTTC
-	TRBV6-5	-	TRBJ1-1	CASSYNMNTEAFF	TGTGCCAGCAGTTATAACATGAACACTGAAGCTTTCTTT
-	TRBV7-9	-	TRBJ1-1	CASSPTGWNTEAFF	TGTGCCAGCAGCCCGACAGGATGGAACACTGAAGCTTTCTTT
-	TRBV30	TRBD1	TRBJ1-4	CAWGQGALEKLFF	TGTGCCTGGGGACAGGGGGCGCTTGAAAAACTGTTTTTT
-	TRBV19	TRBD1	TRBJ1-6	CASSMATGQSYNSPLHF	TGTGCCAGTAGTATGGCAACGGGACAGTCCTATAATTCACCCCTCCACTTT
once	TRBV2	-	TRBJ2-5	CASSDAGWPETQYF	TGTGCCAGCAGTGACGCAGGGTGGCCGGAGACCCAGTACTTC
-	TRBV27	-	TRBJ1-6	CASSLFFYNSPLHF	TGTGCCAGCAGTTTATTCTTCTATAATTCACCCCTCCACTTT
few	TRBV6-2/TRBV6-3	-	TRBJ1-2	CASSYSRADYGYTF	TGTGCCAGCAGTTACTCCAGGGCAGACTATGGCTACACCTTC
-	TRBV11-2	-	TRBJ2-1	CASSSVRSSYNEQFF	TGTGCCAGCAGTTCGGTTAGGAGCTCCTACAATGAGCAGTTCTTC
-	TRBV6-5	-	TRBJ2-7	CASSYTGVYEQYF	TGTGCCAGCAGTTACACGGGGGTCTACGAGCAGTACTTC
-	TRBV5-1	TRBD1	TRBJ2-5	CASSRDRGLGTQYF	TGCGCCAGCAGCAGGGACAGGGGGTTAGGGACCCAGTACTTC
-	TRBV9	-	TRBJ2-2	CASSVVLGGTGELFF	TGTGCCAGCAGCGTAGTTTTAGGGGGAACCGGGGAGCTGTTTTTT
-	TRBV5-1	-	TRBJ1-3	CASKGSGNTIYF	TGCGCCAGCAAGGGGTCTGGAAACACCATATATTTT
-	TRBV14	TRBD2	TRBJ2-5	CASRTSGGETQYF	TGTGCCAGCAGGACTAGCGGGGGTGAGACCCAGTACTTC
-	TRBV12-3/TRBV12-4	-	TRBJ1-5	CASSLARVPQHF	TGTGCCAGCAGCCTTGCACGGGTGCCCCAGCATTTT
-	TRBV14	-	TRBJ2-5	CASSQWGWKTQYF	TGTGCCAGCAGCCAATGGGGCTGGAAGACCCAGTACTTC
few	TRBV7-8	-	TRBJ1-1	CASSLAGGRTEAFF	TGTGCCAGCAGCTTAGCGGGGGGGCGGACTGAAGCTTTCTTT
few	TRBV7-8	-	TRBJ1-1	CASSLGSHREAFF	TGTGCCAGCAGCTTAGGAAGCCACAGAGAAGCTTTCTTT
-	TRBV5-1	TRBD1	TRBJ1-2	CASSLGQGGYGYTF	TGCGCCAGCAGCTTGGGACAGGGTGGCTATGGCTACACCTTC
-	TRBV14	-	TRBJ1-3	CASSHPLILGNTIYF	TGTGCCAGCAGCCACCCTCTAATCTTAGGAAACACCATATATTTT
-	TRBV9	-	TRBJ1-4	CASSQGGQGNEKLFF	TGTGCCAGCAGCCAAGGGGGTCAGGGAAATGAAAAACTGTTTTTT
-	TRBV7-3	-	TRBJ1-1	CASSLTTDTEAFF	TGTGCCAGCAGCTTAACGACAGACACTGAAGCTTTCTTT
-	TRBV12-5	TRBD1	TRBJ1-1	CASGLGTGGDTEAFF	TGTGCTAGTGGTTTGGGCACAGGGGGTGACACTGAAGCTTTCTTT
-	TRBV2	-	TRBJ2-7	CASRDNSYEQYF	TGTGCCAGCAGGGACAACTCCTACGAGCAGTACTTC
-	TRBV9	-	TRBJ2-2	CASSVDTYSNTGELFF	TGTGCCAGCAGCGTGGACACATACTCGAACACCGGGGAGCTGTTTTTT
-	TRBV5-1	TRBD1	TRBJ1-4	CASSPGQGHEKLFF	TGCGCCAGCAGCCCGGGACAGGGACACGAAAAACTGTTTTTT
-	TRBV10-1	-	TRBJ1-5	CASSESGADQPQHF	TGCGCCAGCAGTGAGTCTGGGGCCGATCAGCCCCAGCATTTT
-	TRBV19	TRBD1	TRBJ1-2	CASSSGTGIYGYTF	TGTGCCAGTAGCTCCGGGACAGGGATCTATGGCTACACCTTC
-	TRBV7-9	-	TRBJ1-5	CASRPAGSNQPQHF	TGTGCCAGCCGGCCGGCCGGGAGCAATCAGCCCCAGCATTTT
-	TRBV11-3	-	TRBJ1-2	CASSLRTVDYGYTF	TGTGCCAGCAGCTTGAGGACAGTGGACTATGGCTACACCTTC
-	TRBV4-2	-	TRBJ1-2	CASSQDPTETNYGYTF	TGTGCCAGCAGCCAAGATCCCACAGAGACTAACTATGGCTACACCTTC
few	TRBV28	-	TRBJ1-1	CASSPIQANTEAFF	TGTGCCAGCAGCCCTATCCAGGCGAACACTGAAGCTTTCTTT
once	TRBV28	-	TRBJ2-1	CASSLAGPSYNEQFF	TGTGCCAGCAGTTTAGCGGGACCGTCCTACAATGAGCAGTTCTTC
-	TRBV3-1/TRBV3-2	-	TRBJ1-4	CASSYENPGLGEKLFF	TGTGCCAGCAGCTACGAAAACCCAGGGTTGGGGGAAAAACTGTTTTTT
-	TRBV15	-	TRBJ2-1	CATSRDPPSSYNEQFF	TGTGCCACCAGCAGAGATCCACCGAGCTCCTACAATGAGCAGTTCTTC
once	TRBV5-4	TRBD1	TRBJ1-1	CASSWGTGWDTEAFF	TGTGCCAGCAGCTGGGGGACAGGGTGGGACACTGAAGCTTTCTTT
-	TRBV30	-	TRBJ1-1	CAWTRGGANTEAFF	TGTGCCTGGACCCGCGGGGGAGCGAACACTGAAGCTTTCTTT
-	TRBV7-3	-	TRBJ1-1	CASSQTGNTEAFF	TGTGCCAGCAGCCAGACGGGTAACACTGAAGCTTTCTTT
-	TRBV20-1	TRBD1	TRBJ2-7	CSADRVVEQYF	TGCAGTGCGGACAGGGTGGTCGAGCAGTACTTC
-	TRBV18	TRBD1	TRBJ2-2	CASSRDRGRRELFF	TGTGCCAGCTCCCGTGACAGGGGGCGGCGGGAGCTGTTTTTT
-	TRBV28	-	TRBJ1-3	CASSSYGAGNTIYF	TGTGCCAGCAGCTCTTATGGGGCAGGGAACACCATATATTTT
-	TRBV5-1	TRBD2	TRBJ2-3	CASSLGPGLAGGTEYF	TGCGCCAGCAGCTTGGGCCCGGGACTAGCGGGAGGGACTGAGTATTTT
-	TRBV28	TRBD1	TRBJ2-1	CASPGTGNEQFF	TGTGCCAGCCCCGGGACAGGGAATGAGCAGTTCTTC
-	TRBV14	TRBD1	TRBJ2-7	CASSRTGTGAYYEQYF	TGTGCCAGCAGTAGAACCGGGACAGGGGCATACTACGAGCAGTACTTC
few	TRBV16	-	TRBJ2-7	CASSRKSAAGAEQYF	TGTGCCAGCAGCCGAAAATCGGCAGCAGGGGCTGAGCAGTACTTC
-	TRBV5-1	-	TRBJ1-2	CASGNGYGYTF	TGCGCCAGCGGAAACGGGTATGGCTACACCTTC
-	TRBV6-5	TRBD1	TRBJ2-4	CASSLGQVLSIQYF	TGTGCCAGCAGTTTGGGACAGGTCCTAAGCATTCAGTACTTC
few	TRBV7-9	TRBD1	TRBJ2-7	CASTRGDSSYEQYF	TGTGCCAGCACCCGTGGGGACAGTAGCTACGAGCAGTACTTC
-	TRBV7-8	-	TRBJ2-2	CASSQGVTGELFF	TGTGCCAGCAGCCAAGGGGTAACCGGGGAGCTGTTTTTT
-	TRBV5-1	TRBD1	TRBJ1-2	CASSLAGGEGYTF	TGCGCCAGCAGCTTAGCAGGGGGCGAAGGCTACACCTTC
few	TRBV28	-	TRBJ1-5	CASTKMANQPQHF	TGTGCCAGCACCAAGATGGCCAATCAGCCCCAGCATTTT
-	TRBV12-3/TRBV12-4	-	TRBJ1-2	CASRRDLGYTF	TGTGCCAGCAGGCGGGACCTAGGCTACACCTTC
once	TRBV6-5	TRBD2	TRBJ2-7	CASSYLTSGVPFEQYF	TGTGCCAGCAGTTACTTAACTAGCGGGGTCCCCTTCGAGCAGTACTTC
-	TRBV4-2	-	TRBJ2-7	CASSQGLRESSSYEQYF	TGTGCCAGCAGCCAAGGTCTACGGGAGAGCAGCTCCTACGAGCAGTACTTC